This TCR beta chain originates from a study of beta chain features in type 1 diabetes. Whole-study findings and limits: Significant though moderate, a shortening of TCRB CDR3s appeared in all four CD4+ subsets of Type 1 diabetes patients.

All of the isolated RNA was reverse transcribed, so expressed TCRB transcripts were sequenced. The protocol was immunoSEQ multiplex PCR, while the TCRdb copy is restricted to in-frame clones and leaves out a portion. This sample has 280,000 or so clones; 15% occur once, and the top ten carry around 0.015%. This clone was seen a handful of times. Antigen: not known. Trimming took 3 bases from V and 9 from J, leaving 15 bases between them. CDR1 MDHEN and CDR2 SYDVKM come from the germline V gene. This CDR3 has 14 amino acids. The chain recombines TRBV28 with TRBJ2-1, with a possible D match to TRBD2 (5 bases). Sequenced material: naive CD4+ T cells from blood. The sequence came from a young man with type 1 diabetes. For the CDR3, the DNA is TGTGCCAGCAGTTTCTTCGGGAAGATCGCTGAGCAGTTCTTC. Its translation: CASSFFGKIAEQFF. The entire variable domain, with the rest obtained from reference TRBV28 and TRBJ2-1, is as follows: DVKVTQSSRYLVKRTGEKVFLECVQDMDHENMFWYRQDPGLGLRLIYFSYDVKMKEKGDIPEGYSVSREKKERFSLILESASTNQTSMYLCASSFFGKIAEQFFGPGTRLTVL.